This T cell receptor beta chain is drawn from a study of a mutant IDH1 vaccine in newly diagnosed glioma (dated by TCRdb to about 2021). Describing the broader study: Eight vaccinations were administered to patients in weeks 1, 3, 5, 7, 11, 15, 19 and 23, corresponding to visits V03 through V10. For exploratory analyses, longitudinal TCRB deep sequencing was carried out in more than 20 treated patients wherever samples were available. Peripheral blood was drawn at six visits: V03 (baseline), V05, V07, V10, V12 and V13. Of the approximately 32 treated patients, approximately 60% were male and approximately 40% were female, and the mean age was roughly 40 years. Before enrollment, patients had received standard therapy of radiotherapy alone, temozolomide alone, or radiochemotherapy with temozolomide; most received the combination. Vaccination started 4-6 weeks after radiotherapy alone, or was given together with temozolomide cycles in the groups whose treatment included chemotherapy. Study-wide conclusions, independent of this receptor: Changes in the top peripheral T cell clonotypes picked up by TCRB sequencing did not appear to be linked to pseudoprogression. Immune responses induced by the vaccine were seen in 90% to 95% of patients across multiple MHC alleles. Selection of PBMC samples for TCRB deep sequencing was based on availability. According to the authors, sample limitations meant that analyses of patient blood samples could not be reproduced.

The CDR3 has 18 amino acids, counting the end cysteine and phenylalanine. Left in the record is the CDR3 DNA by itself, 54 bases read in frame from the first base. Taken from the germline V gene, the CDR1 and CDR2 loops are SNHLY and FYNNEI. To prepare the library, the immunoSEQ multiplex PCR assay was applied. Rearranged TCR beta chain sequences were amplified using the hsTCRB Kit according to the manufacturer's protocol. TCRB libraries were sequenced on an Illumina MiSeq. Per the original workflow: The kit vendor's proprietary platform handled demultiplexing, trimming and gene mapping. TCRdb obtained this table from immuneACCESS and retained in-frame rearrangements with V and J assigned. These tables miss some clones; where compared with another copy, unresolved V genes account for less than half of the shortfall, and the remainder is unexplained. Clone size and the V and J calls come from that table; the DNA yielded D and trimming. The sample data list 60,000 or so clones, and around 89% of these were observed just once. Around 1.9% of the sample is taken by the ten largest.

Notes on this clone: Its target antigen remains unknown. Its ends do not fully match the called genes, so a read error is possible. At the DNA level, this CDR3 is encoded by other sequences in the same sample as well.

The intended sense of this specimen's time point label: week 11, during vaccination. Every vaccine dose consisted of 300 ug of a 20-mer mutant IDH1 peptide in Montanide, administered subcutaneously together with topical imiquimod. Newly diagnosed WHO grade 3 or 4 IDH1-mutant astrocytomas showing loss of nuclear ATRX were present in the donors. The samples were drawn from NOA16, a multicentre, single-arm, open-label phase I trial in Germany that tested a mutant IDH1 peptide vaccine in humans for the first time. The DNeasy Blood and Tissue Kit was used to extract genomic DNA from EDTA blood for TCRB sequencing.

The clonotype was recovered from a man aged 40-49 years with glioma. The rearranged chain carries TRBV2 and TRBJ2-1; the best D guess is TRBD2, with 5 bases matching. The sequenced sample was PBMCs, obtained from a glioma patient whose treatment included an IDH1 peptide vaccine. The nucleotides are TGCGCCAGCAGTGGAAACCCGCCGCAGGAGGCCACCTACAATGAGCAGTTCTTC. This is translated as CASSGNPPQEATYNEQFF. The variable domain in full, with residues beyond the CDR3 obtained from the reference TRBV2 and TRBJ2-1 genes, is EPEVTQTPSHQVTQMGQEVILRCVPISNHLYFYWYRQILGQKVEFLVSFYNNEISEKSEIFDDQFSVERPDGSNFTLKIRSTKLEDSAMYFCASSGNPPQEATYNEQFFGPGTRLTVL.